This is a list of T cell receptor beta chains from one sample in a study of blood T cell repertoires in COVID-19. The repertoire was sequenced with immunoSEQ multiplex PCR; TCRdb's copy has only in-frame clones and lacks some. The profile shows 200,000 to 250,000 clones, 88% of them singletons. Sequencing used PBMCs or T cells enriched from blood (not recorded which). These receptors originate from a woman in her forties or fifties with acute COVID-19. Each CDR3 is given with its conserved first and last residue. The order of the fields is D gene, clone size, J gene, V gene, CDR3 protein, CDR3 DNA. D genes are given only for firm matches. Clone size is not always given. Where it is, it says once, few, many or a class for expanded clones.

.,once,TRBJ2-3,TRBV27,CASSGGLTLDTQYF,TGTGCCAGCAGTGGGGGACTTACCTTGGATACGCAGTATTTT
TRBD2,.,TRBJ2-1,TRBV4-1,CASSHRLAGQAVEQFF,TGCGCCAGCAGCCATAGACTAGCGGGACAGGCGGTTGAGCAGTTCTTC
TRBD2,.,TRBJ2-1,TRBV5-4,CASSLRLAGNEQFF,TGTGCCAGCAGCTTGAGATTAGCGGGAAATGAGCAGTTCTTC
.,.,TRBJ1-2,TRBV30,CASLTGYGYTF,TGTGCCTCCCTTACAGGGTATGGCTACACCTTC
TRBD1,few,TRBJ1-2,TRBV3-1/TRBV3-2,CASSQSTGYYGYTF,TGTGCCAGCAGCCAATCGACAGGGTACTATGGCTACACCTTC
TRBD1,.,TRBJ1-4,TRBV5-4,CASSSPGQGVEKLFF,TGTGCCAGCAGCTCTCCGGGACAGGGAGTAGAAAAACTGTTTTTT
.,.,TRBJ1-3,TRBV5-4,CASSSGTHSGNTIYF,TGTGCCAGCAGCTCAGGGACACACTCTGGAAACACCATATATTTT
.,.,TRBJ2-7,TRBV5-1,CASSLAASDEQYF,TGCGCCAGCAGCTTGGCGGCTAGCGACGAGCAGTACTTC
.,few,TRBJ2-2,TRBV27,CASSLLSGNTGELFF,TGTGCCAGCAGTTTATTGAGCGGGAACACCGGGGAGCTGTTTTTT
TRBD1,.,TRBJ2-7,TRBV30,CAWRKSTGSSYEQYF,TGTGCCTGGAGGAAATCGACAGGGAGCTCCTACGAGCAGTACTTC
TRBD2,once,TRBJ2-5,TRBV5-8,CASSPAGGPKTQYF,TGTGCCAGCAGCCCAGCGGGAGGTCCTAAGACCCAGTACTTC
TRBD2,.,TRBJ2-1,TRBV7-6,CASSLVSGMGHNEQFF,TGTGCCAGCAGCTTAGTTAGCGGGATGGGGCACAATGAGCAGTTCTTC
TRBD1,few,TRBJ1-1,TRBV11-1,CASSFAQTGETEAFF,TGTGCCAGCAGCTTCGCTCAGACAGGGGAGACTGAAGCTTTCTTT
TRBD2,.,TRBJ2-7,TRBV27,CASSFYGTSGRDEQYF,TGTGCCAGCAGTTTCTATGGGACTAGCGGGAGGGATGAGCAGTACTTC
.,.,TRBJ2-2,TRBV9,CASSAGRGLGELFF,TGTGCCAGCAGCGCGGGCAGGGGTTTAGGGGAGCTGTTTTTT
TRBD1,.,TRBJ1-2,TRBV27,CASSYTGTVTYGYTF,TGTGCCAGCAGTTACACCGGGACAGTGACCTATGGCTACACCTTC